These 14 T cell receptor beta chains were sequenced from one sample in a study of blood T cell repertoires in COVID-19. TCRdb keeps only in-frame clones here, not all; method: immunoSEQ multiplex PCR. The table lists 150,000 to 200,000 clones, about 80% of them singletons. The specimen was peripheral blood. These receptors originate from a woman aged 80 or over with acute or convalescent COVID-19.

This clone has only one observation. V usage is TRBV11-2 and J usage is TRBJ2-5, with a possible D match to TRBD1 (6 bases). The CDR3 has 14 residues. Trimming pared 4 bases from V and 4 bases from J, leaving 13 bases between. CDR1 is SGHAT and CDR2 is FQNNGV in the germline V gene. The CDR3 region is CASSYPDSGETQYF. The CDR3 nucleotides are TGTGCCAGCAGCTACCCGGACAGTGGAGAGACCCAGTACTTC. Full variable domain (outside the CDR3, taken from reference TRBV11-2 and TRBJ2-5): EAGVAQSPRYKIIEKRQSVAFWCNPISGHATLYWYQQILGQGPKLLIQFQNNGVVDDSQLPKDRFSAERLKGVDSTLKIQPAKLEDSAVYLCASSYPDSGETQYFGPGTRLLVL.

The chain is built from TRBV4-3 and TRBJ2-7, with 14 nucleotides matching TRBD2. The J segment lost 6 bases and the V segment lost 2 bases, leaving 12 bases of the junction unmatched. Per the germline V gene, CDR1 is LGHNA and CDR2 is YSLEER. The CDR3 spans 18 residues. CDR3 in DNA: TGCGCCAGCAGCCAATCTAGGGGGCCCGGGACTAGCGGGAGCGAGCAGTACTTC. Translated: CASSQSRGPGTSGSEQYF.

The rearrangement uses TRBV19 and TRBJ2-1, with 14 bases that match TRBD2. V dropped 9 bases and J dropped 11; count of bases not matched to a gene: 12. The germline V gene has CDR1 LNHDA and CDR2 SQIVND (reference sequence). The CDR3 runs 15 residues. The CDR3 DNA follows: TGTGCCAGCTCAGGGACTAGCGGGAGCAGCAGGAAGCAGTTCTTC. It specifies CASSGTSGSSRKQFF.

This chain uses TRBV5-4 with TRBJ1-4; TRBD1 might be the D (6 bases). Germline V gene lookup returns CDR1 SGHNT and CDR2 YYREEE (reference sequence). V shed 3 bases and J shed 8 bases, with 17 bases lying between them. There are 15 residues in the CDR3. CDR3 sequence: CASSSGRGTREKLFF. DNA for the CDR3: TGTGCCAGCAGCTCCGGTAGGGGGACAAGGGAAAAACTGTTTTTT.

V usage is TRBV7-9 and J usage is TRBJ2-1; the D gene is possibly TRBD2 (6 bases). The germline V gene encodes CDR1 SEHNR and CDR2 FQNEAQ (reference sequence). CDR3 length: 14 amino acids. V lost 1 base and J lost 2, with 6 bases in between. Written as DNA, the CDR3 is TGTGCCAGCAGCTTAGTAGCGGCCTACAATGAGCAGTTCTTC. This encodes CASSLVAAYNEQFF.

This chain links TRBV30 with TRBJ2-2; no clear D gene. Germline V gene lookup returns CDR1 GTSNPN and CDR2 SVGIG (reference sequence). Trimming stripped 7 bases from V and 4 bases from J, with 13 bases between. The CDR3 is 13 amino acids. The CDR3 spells CAFEWASTGELFF. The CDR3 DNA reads TGTGCCTTTGAGTGGGCTTCCACCGGGGAGCTGTTTTTT.

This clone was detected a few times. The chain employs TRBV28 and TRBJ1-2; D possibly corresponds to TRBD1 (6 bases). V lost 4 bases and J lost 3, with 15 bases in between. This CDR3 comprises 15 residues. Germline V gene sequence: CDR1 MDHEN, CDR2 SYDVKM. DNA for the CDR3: TGTGCCAGCAGTTCCGAGTGGGGGCGATACTATGGCTACACCTTC. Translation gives CASSSEWGRYYGYTF.

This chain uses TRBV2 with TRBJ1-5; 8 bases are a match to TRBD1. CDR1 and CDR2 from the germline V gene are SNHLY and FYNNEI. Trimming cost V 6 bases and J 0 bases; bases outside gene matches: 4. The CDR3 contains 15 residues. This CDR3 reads CASRTGVHSNQPQHF. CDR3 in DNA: TGTGCCAGCAGGACAGGGGTCCATAGCAATCAGCCCCAGCATTTT. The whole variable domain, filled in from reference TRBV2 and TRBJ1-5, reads EPEVTQTPSHQVTQMGQEVILRCVPISNHLYFYWYRQILGQKVEFLVSFYNNEISEKSEIFDDQFSVERPDGSNFTLKIRSTKLEDSAMYFCASRTGVHSNQPQHFGDGTRLSIL.

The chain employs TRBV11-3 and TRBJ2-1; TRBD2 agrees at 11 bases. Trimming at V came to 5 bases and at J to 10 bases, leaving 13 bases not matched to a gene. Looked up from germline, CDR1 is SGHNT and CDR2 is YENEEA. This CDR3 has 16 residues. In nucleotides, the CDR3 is TGTGCCAGCAGCCCCCGAGGTAGCGGGAGGGCCTGGGAGCAGTTCTTC. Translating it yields CASSPRGSGRAWEQFF.

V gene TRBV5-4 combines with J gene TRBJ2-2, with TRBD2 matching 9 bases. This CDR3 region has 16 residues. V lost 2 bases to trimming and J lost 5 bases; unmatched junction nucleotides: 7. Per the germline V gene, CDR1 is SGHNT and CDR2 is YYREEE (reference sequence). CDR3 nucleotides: TGTGCCAGCAGCTTTGACGGGACTAGCCGAACCGGGGAGCTGTTTTTT. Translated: CASSFDGTSRTGELFF. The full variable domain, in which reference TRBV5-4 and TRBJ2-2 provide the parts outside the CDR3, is ETGVTQSPTHLIKTRGQQVTLRCSSQSGHNTVSWYQQALGQGPQFIFQYYREEENGRGNFPPRFSGLQFPNYSSELNVNALELDDSALYLCASSFDGTSRTGELFFGEGSRLTVL.

In DNA form, the CDR3 reads TGTGCCAGCAGCCTCAGGGTTACTAAAGCTTTCTTT. Amino acid sequence: CASSLRVTKAFF. The chain recombines TRBV11-2 with TRBJ1-1; possible D gene TRBD1, 5 bases. Germline V CDR1 and CDR2: SGHAT, FQNNGV. This CDR3 has 12 amino acids. V gave up 5 bases and J gave up 9 bases, with 13 bases separating them.

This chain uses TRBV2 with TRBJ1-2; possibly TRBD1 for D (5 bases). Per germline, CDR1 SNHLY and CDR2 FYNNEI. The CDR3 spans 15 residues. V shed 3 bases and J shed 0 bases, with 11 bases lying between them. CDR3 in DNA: TGTGCCAGCAGTGACGTCGTGGACACTAACTATGGCTACACCTTC. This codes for CASSDVVDTNYGYTF.

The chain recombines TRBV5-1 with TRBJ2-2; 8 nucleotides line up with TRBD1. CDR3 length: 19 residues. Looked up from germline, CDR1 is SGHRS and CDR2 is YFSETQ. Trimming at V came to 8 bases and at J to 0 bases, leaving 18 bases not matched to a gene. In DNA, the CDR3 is TGCGCCAGGCACTCTGGGACAAATCGGGACAGGTCGAACACCGGGGAGCTGTTTTTT. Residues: CARHSGTNRDRSNTGELFF.

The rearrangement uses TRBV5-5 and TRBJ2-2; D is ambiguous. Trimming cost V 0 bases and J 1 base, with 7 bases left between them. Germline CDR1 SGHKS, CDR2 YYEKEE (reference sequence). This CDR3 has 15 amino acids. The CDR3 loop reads CASSLAGLNTGELFF. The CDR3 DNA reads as TGTGCCAGCAGCTTGGCGGGTTTGAACACCGGGGAGCTGTTTTTT.